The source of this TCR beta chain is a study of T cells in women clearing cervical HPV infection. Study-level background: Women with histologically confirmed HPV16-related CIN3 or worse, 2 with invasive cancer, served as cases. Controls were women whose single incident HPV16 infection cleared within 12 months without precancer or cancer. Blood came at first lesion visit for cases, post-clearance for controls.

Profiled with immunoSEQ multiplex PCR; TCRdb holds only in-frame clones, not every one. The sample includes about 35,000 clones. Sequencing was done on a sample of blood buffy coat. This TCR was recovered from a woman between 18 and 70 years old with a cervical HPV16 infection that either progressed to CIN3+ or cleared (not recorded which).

CDR3 sequence: CASDRRGGEKLFF. The sequenced CDR3 bases are TGTGCCAGCGATAGAAGGGGGGGCGAAAAA. The J gene is TRBJ1-4, the V gene TRBV7-9; TRBD1 might be the D (6 bases). Read data end 3 residues before the CDR3 end; the end is taken from the germline J gene. The germline V and J ends were trimmed by 8 bases and 8 bases, with 15 bases remaining between them. CDR3 length equals 13 residues. CDR1 SEHNR and CDR2 FQNEAQ come from the germline V gene (reference sequence).